This T cell receptor beta chain was recorded in a study of cytomegalovirus exposure and HLA in healthy donors. Findings and caveats of the study: Three chains linked to CMV were shown in vitro to be specific for CMV antigens.

As concerns this clone: The antigen remains unidentified.

This CDR3 comprises 15 residues. Germline CDR1 reads KGHSH; CDR2 reads LQKENI. Primers: 60 Vbeta forward and 13 Jbeta reverse. Libraries were prepared by immunoSEQ multiplex PCR; TCRdb keeps only in-frame clonotypes and omits some of them. The data hold more than 90,000 clones, with 65% to 75% observed a single time. The gene calls are TRBV18 and TRBJ2-5; 8 nucleotides line up with TRBD2. Judging by the DNA end, TRBJ2-7 fits better; the J call may be wrong. Sequenced sample: PBMCs. This clonotype was sampled from a woman aged 40 to 50 in good health and CMV-seronegative. CDR3 nucleotides: TGTGCCAGCTCACCTGCAGCGGGAGAAAACTACGAGCAGTACTTC. The encoded protein is CASSPAAGENYEQYF.